The rows below give T cell receptor beta chains drawn from one sample of a study of blood T cell repertoires in COVID-19. The assay was immunoSEQ multiplex PCR, and TCRdb's table has in-frame clones only and misses some. The sample lists about 250,000 clones; over 80% were seen once. The material sequenced was peripheral blood. Source of these receptors: a human donor in a cohort sampled during active COVID-19. CDR3s include the opening cysteine and the closing phenylalanine or tryptophan. A D gene is named only where the DNA matches it firmly. Size tells how often a clone was seen (once, few, many) or the class of an expanded clone, and some rows leave it out.

DNA	CDR3	J	size	D	V
TGTGCCAGCAGTGGCTCAGATGCCCGCTTTACAGATACGCAGTATTTT	CASSGSDARFTDTQYF	TRBJ2-3	once	-	TRBV2
TGCGCCAGCAGCTCCGTGACAGCCTACAATGAGCAGTTCTTC	CASSSVTAYNEQFF	TRBJ2-1	once	-	TRBV5-1
TGTGCCAGCAGCTCCGGACAGGGGGCCCTTCGTATCACCGGGGAGCTGTTTTTT	CASSSGQGALRITGELFF	TRBJ2-2	-	TRBD1	TRBV7-9
TGTGCCAGCAGCCTCCTTCATGCGAGCTCCTACAATGAGCAGTTCTTC	CASSLLHASSYNEQFF	TRBJ2-1	-	-	TRBV3-1/TRBV3-2
TGCGCCAGCAGCCGGGGCGGCGGGAGGAGCGCAGATACGCAGTATTTT	CASSRGGGRSADTQYF	TRBJ2-3	-	TRBD2	TRBV5-1
TGTGCCAGCTCTCGGGGATCCTCCTACGAGCAGTACTTC	CASSRGSSYEQYF	TRBJ2-7	-	-	TRBV18
TGTGCCAGCGCTAGTGATAGCGGGACAAAATCCCACGAGCAGTACTTC	CASASDSGTKSHEQYF	TRBJ2-7	-	TRBD2	TRBV27
TGTGCCAGCAGCCAAGACCGCTCGGGGGGGTCCTACGAGCAGTACTTC	CASSQDRSGGSYEQYF	TRBJ2-7	-	TRBD2	TRBV4-2
TGTGCCAGCAGCGTGTTAGACTCTGGAAACACCATATATTTT	CASSVLDSGNTIYF	TRBJ1-3	-	-	TRBV9
TGTGCCATCAGTGAGGGTGGTGGCAGGGATTACAATGAGCAGTTCTTC	CAISEGGGRDYNEQFF	TRBJ2-1	-	-	TRBV10-3
TGTGCCAGTAGTGTCCTAGCGGGGGGGTCCTACAATGAGCAGTTCTTC	CASSVLAGGSYNEQFF	TRBJ2-1	few	TRBD2	TRBV19
TGTGCCAGCAGTTACCGCGGGGGGGAGCTGTTTTTT	CASSYRGGELFF	TRBJ2-2	-	-	TRBV6-5
TGTGCCAGCATACGCCCGACTAGCGGGGCGGAGACCCAGTACTTC	CASIRPTSGAETQYF	TRBJ2-5	-	TRBD2	TRBV2
TGTGCCAGCAGCCCCCCTCCAGTGGTCCCCACAGATACGCAGTATTTT	CASSPPPVVPTDTQYF	TRBJ2-3	-	-	TRBV5-4
TGTGCCAGCAGCCATGGCGGGGGGGCCTACGAGCAGTACTTC	CASSHGGGAYEQYF	TRBJ2-7	-	TRBD2	TRBV3-1/TRBV3-2
TGTGCCAGTCTCACTACGCAGAACCAAGAGACCCAGTACTTC	CASLTTQNQETQYF	TRBJ2-5	-	-	TRBV19
TGTGCCAGCAGCTTAGTAGGGACAGCGATATACGAGCAGTACTTC	CASSLVGTAIYEQYF	TRBJ2-7	-	TRBD1	TRBV11-2
TGTGCCAGTAGTATTGCGGATCGAGATACGCAGTATTTT	CASSIADRDTQYF	TRBJ2-3	few	-	TRBV19
TGTGCCAGCAGCCAAGAGGTGGGGGCGCTAGGAAACACCATATATTTT	CASSQEVGALGNTIYF	TRBJ1-3	-	-	TRBV3-1/TRBV3-2